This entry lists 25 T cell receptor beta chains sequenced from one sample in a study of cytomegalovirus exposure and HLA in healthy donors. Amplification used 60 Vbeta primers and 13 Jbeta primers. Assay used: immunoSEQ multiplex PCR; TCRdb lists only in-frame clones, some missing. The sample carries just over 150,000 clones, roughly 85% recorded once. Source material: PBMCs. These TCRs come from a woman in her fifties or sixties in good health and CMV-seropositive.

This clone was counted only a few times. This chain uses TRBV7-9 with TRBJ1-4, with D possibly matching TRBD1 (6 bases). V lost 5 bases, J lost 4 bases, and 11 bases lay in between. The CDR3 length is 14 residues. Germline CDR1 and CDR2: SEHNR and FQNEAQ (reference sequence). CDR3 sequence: CASSQGGSNEKLFF. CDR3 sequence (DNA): TGTGCCAGCAGCCAAGGGGGAAGTAATGAAAAACTGTTTTTT.

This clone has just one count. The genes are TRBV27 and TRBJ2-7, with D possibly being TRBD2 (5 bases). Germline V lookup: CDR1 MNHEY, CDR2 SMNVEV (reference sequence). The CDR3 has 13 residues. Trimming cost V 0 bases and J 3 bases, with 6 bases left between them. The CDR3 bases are TGTGCCAGCAGTTTATCCGGGGTCTACGAGCAGTACTTC. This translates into CASSLSGVYEQYF.

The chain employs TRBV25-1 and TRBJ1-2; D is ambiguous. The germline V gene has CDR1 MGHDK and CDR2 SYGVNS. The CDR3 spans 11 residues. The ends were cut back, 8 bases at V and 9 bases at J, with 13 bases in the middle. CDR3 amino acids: CASRQELRYTF. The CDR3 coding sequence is TGTGCCAGCCGCCAAGAGTTACGCTACACCTTC.

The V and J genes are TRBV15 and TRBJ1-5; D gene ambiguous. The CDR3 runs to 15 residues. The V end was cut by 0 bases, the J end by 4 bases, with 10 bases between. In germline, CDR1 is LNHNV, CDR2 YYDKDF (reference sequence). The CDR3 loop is CATSREVWANQPQHF. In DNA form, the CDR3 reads TGTGCCACCAGCAGAGAGGTGTGGGCGAATCAGCCCCAGCATTTT.

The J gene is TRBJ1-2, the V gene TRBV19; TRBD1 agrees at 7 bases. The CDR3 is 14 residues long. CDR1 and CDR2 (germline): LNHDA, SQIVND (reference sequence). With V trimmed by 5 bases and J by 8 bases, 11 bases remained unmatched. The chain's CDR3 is CASSGQVPNRGYTF. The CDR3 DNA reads TGTGCCAGTAGTGGACAGGTACCGAATCGCGGCTACACCTTC.

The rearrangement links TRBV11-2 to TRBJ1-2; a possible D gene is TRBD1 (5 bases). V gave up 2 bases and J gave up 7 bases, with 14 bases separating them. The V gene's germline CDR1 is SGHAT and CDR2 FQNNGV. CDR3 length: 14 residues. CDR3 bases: TGTGCCAGCAGCTTAACTGGGGGGGTTTCTGGCTACACCTTC. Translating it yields CASSLTGGVSGYTF.

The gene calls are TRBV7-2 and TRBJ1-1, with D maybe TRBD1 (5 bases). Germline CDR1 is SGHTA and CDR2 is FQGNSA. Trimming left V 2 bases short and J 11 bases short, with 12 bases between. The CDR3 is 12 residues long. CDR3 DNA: TGTGCCAGCAGCTTACAGGGTATCGGGGCTTTCTTT. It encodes CASSLQGIGAFF.

This chain's CDR3 is CASSDSTYEQYF. The DNA of the CDR3 is TGTGCCAGTAGTGACTCGACCTACGAGCAGTACTTC. J is TRBJ2-7 and V is TRBV19; no firm D call. Per the germline V gene, CDR1 is LNHDA and CDR2 is SQIVND (reference sequence). V was trimmed by 5 bases and J by 2 bases, leaving 7 bases between them. CDR3 length equals 12 residues.

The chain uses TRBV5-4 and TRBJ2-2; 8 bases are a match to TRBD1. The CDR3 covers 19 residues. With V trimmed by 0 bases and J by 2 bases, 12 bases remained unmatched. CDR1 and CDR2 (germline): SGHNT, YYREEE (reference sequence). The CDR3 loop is CASSLGPNDRGPNTGELFF. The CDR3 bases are TGTGCCAGCAGCTTGGGCCCCAATGACAGGGGTCCCAACACCGGGGAGCTGTTTTTT.

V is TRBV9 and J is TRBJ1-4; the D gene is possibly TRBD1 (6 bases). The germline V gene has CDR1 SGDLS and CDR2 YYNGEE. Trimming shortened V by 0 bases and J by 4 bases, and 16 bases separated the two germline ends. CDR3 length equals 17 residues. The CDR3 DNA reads TGTGCCAGCAGCGTAGGCCAGGGGACGGCAAGTAATGAAAAACTGTTTTTT. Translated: CASSVGQGTASNEKLFF. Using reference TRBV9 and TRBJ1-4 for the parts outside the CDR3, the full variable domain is DSGVTQTPKHLITATGQRVTLRCSPRSGDLSVYWYQQSLDQGLQFLIQYYNGEERAKGNILERFSAQQFPDLHSELNLSSLELGDSALYFCASSVGQGTASNEKLFFGSGTQLSVL.

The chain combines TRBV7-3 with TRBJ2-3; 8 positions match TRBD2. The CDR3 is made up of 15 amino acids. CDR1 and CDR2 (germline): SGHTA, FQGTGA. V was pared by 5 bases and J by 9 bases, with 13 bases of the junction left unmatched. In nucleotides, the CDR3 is TGTGCCAGCAGCCCTACTAGCGGTTCTATAAACACGCAGTATTTT. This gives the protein CASSPTSGSINTQYF.

The chain's CDR3 is CASSDGGRLYGYTF. In DNA, the CDR3 is TGTGCCAGCAGCGATGGAGGGCGTCTGTATGGCTACACCTTC. This chain joins TRBV11-2 and TRBJ1-2; D gene ambiguous. The CDR3 covers 14 residues. Trimming took off 5 bases at V and 5 bases at J, with 15 bases between the two ends. Looked up from germline, CDR1 is SGHAT and CDR2 is FQNNGV.

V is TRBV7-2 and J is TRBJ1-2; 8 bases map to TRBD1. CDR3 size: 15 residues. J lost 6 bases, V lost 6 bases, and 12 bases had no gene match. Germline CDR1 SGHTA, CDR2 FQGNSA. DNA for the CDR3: TGTGCCAGCAGTTTATACGTCGCAGGGGGCAATGGCTACACCTTC. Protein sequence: CASSLYVAGGNGYTF.

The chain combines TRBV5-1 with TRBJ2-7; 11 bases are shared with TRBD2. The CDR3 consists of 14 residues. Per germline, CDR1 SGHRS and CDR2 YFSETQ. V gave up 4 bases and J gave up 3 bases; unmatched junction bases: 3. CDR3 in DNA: TGCGCCAGCAGCAGCGGGACTAGCGGCTACGAGCAGTACTTC. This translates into CASSSGTSGYEQYF.

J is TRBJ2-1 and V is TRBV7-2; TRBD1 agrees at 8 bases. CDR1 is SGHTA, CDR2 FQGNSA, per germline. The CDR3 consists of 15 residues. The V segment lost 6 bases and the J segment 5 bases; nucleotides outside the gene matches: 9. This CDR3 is CASRIQGGGHNEQFF. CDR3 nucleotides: TGTGCCAGCAGGATACAGGGGGGAGGACACAATGAGCAGTTCTTC.

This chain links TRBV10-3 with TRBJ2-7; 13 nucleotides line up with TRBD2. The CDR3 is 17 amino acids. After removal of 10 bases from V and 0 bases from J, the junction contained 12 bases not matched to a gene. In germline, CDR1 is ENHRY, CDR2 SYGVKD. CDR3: CATTGLAGPESSYEQYF. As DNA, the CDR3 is TGTGCCACCACGGGACTAGCGGGACCCGAGAGCTCCTACGAGCAGTACTTC.

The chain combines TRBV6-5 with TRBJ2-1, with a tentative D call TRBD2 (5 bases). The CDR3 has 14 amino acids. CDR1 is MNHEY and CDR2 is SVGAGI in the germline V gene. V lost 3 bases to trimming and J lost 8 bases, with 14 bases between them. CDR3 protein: CASSYLEGSYEQFF. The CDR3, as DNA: TGTGCCAGCAGTTATTTAGAAGGGAGTTATGAGCAGTTCTTC.

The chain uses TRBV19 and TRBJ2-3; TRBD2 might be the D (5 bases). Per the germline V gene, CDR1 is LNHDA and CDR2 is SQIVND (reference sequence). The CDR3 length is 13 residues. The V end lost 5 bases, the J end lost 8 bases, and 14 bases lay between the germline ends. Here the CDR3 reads CASSATTEATQYF. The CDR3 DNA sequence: TGTGCCAGTAGTGCCACCACGGAGGCTACGCAGTATTTT.

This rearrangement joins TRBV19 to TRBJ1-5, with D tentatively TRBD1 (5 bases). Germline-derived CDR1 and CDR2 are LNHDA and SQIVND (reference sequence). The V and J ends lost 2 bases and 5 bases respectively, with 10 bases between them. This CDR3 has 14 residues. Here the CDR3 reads CASSILSRDQPQHF. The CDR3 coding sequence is TGTGCCAGTAGTATACTTAGCAGGGATCAGCCCCAGCATTTT.

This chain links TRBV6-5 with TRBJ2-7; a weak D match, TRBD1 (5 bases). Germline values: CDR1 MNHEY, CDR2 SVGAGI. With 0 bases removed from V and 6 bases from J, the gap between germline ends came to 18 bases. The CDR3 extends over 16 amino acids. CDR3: CASSYSQGVGPVEQYF. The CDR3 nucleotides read TGTGCCAGCAGTTACTCTCAAGGGGTTGGCCCCGTCGAGCAGTACTTC.

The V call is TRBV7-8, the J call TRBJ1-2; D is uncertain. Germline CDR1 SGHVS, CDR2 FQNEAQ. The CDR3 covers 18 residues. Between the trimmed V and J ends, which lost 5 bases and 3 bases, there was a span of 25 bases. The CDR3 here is CASSRLARGQATDYGYTF. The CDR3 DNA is TGTGCCAGCAGCCGCCTCGCTCGGGGTCAGGCTACGGACTATGGCTACACCTTC. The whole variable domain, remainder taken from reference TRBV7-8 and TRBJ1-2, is GAGVSQSPRYKVAKRGQDVALRCDPISGHVSLFWYQQALGQGPEFLTYFQNEAQLDKSGLPSDRFFAERPEGSVSTLKIQRTQQEDSAVYLCASSRLARGQATDYGYTFGSGTRLTVV.

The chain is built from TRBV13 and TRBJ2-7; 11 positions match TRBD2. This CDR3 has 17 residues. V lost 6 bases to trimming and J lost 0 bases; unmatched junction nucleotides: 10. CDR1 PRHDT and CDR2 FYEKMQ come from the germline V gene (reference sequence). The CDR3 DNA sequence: TGTGCCAGCAGTCCCCCTCCTAGCGGGGGGTCCTCCTACGAGCAGTACTTC. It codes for CASSPPPSGGSSYEQYF.

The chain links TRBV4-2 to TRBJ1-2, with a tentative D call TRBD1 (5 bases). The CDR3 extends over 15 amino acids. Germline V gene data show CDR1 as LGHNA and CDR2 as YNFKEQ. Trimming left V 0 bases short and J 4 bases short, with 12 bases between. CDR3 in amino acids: CASSQDQGSAYGYTF. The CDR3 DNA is TGTGCCAGCAGCCAAGATCAGGGTTCGGCCTATGGCTACACCTTC.

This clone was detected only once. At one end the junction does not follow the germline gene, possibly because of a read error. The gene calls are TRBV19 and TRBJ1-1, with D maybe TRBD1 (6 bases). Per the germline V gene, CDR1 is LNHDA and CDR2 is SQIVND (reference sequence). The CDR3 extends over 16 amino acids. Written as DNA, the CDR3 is TGTGCCAGTAGTATCAGGGGAGCTCCCTTGAACATTGAAGCTTTCTTT. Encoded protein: CASSIRGAPLNIEAFF.

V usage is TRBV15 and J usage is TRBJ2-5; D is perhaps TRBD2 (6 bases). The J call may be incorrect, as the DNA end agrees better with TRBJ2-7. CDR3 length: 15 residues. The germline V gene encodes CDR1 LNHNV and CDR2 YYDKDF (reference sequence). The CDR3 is CATSRELGGPDEQYF. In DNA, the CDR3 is TGTGCCACCAGCAGAGAATTGGGGGGTCCAGACGAGCAGTACTTC.